These 28 T cell receptor beta chains share one sample of origin, sequenced in a study of vaccination effects on CD4 cells after COVID-19. Clones were sequenced by immunoSEQ multiplex PCR, and TCRdb holds only the in-frame ones, with some missing. The data hold 20,000 or so clones, with roughly 73% observed a single time. Before sequencing took place, the ViraFEST assay used viral peptide pools to expand antigen-specific CD4+ T cells. Culturing for ten to eleven days preceded CD4+ T cell isolation. Their recognized antigens are unknown. The specimen comprised CD4+ T cells from PBMCs cultured with HCoV-229E spike peptides, sampled before COVID-19 vaccination. Receptor source: a human donor who received a COVID-19 vaccine.

The sample holds one count of this clone. The chain uses TRBV3-1 (or the pseudogene TRBV3-2) and TRBJ2-3; unclear D gene. Trimming pared 2 bases from V and 3 bases from J, leaving 9 bases between. This CDR3 region has 14 residues. Germline CDR1 is LGHDT and CDR2 is YNNKEL (reference sequence). The CDR3 DNA reads as TGTGCCAGCAGCCAACCAGAGAAAACAGATACGCAGTATTTT. Its protein product is CASSQPEKTDTQYF.

The V gene is TRBV19, the J gene TRBJ2-3, with D unclear. The germline V gene has CDR1 LNHDA and CDR2 SQIVND (reference sequence). The CDR3 has 15 residues. Trimming removed 4 bases at V and 2 bases at J, with 13 bases between. In DNA form, the CDR3 reads TGTGCCAGTAGTAACAATGTTAGCCCCACAGATACGCAGTATTTT. Protein: CASSNNVSPTDTQYF.

The chain couples TRBV7-9 to TRBJ1-4, with 8 bases aligning to TRBD1. The CDR3 has 16 amino acids. V shed 0 bases, J shed 3 bases, and the junction held 3 bases outside the gene matches. Germline CDR1 reads SEHNR; CDR2 reads FQNEAQ (reference sequence). The CDR3 DNA reads as TGTGCCAGCAGCTTAGCGGGGACAGGCCCTAATGAAAAACTGTTTTTT. Translation: CASSLAGTGPNEKLFF.

CDR3 nucleotides: TGTGCCAGCATGAGCCCCACTGAAGCTTTCTTT. Translated: CASMSPTEAFF. The chain carries TRBV6-5 and TRBJ1-1; D is ambiguous. V lost 7 bases and J lost 4, with 7 bases in between. The CDR3 is 11 residues long. In germline, CDR1 is MNHEY, CDR2 SVGAGI.

This sequence joins TRBV15 and TRBJ2-7; D uncertain. The V gene's germline CDR1 is LNHNV and CDR2 YYDKDF (reference sequence). This CDR3 has 12 residues. The V end lost 8 bases, the J end lost 1 base, and 9 bases lay between the germline ends. For the CDR3, the DNA is TGTGCCACCTCGAAAGGGTCCTACGAGCAGTACTTC. Protein sequence: CATSKGSYEQYF.

This clone showed up just a few times. Other DNA sequences in this sample translate to the same CDR3. The V and J genes are TRBV9 and TRBJ1-3, with D tentatively TRBD1 (6 bases). The V end lost 0 bases, the J end lost 4 bases, and 8 bases lay between the germline ends. CDR3 length: 14 residues. The germline V gene encodes CDR1 SGDLS and CDR2 YYNGEE. CDR3 bases: TGTGCCAGCAGCGTAGGGACAGTCGGAAACACCATATATTTT. It yields the protein CASSVGTVGNTIYF.

This clone was seen only once. This chain connects TRBV7-9 to TRBJ1-1; no clear D gene. The CDR3 runs to 16 residues. V lost 2 bases and J lost 1, with 14 bases in between. Germline V lookup: CDR1 SEHNR, CDR2 FQNEAQ (reference sequence). The CDR3 loop is CASSLRGGGWNTEAFF. The CDR3 DNA follows: TGTGCCAGCAGCTTACGGGGAGGAGGATGGAACACTGAAGCTTTCTTT. The entire variable domain, with the rest obtained from reference TRBV7-9 and TRBJ1-1, is as follows: DTGVSQNPRHKITKRGQNVTFRCDPISEHNRLYWYRQTLGQGPEFLTYFQNEAQLEKSRLLSDRFSAERPKGSFSTLEIQRTEQGDSAMYLCASSLRGGGWNTEAFFGQGTRLTVV.

This clone appeared a few times. The CDR3, as DNA: TGCGCCAGCAGCCCTTGGGACAGTCCTAATGAAAAACTGTTTTTT. This translates into CASSPWDSPNEKLFF. The chain uses TRBV5-1 and TRBJ1-4; 7 nucleotides align to TRBD1. The germline V gene encodes CDR1 SGHRS and CDR2 YFSETQ. Losses at the gene ends were 4 bases for V and 3 bases for J; bases not matched to a gene: 6. This CDR3 is built from 15 residues.

J is TRBJ1-1 and V is TRBV7-9, with 10 bases matching TRBD1. With V trimmed by 5 bases and J by 3 bases, 3 bases remained unmatched. The CDR3 loop spans 14 amino acids. Looked up from germline, CDR1 is SEHNR and CDR2 is FQNEAQ (reference sequence). The CDR3 region is CASSVGQGDTEAFF. The CDR3 coding sequence is TGTGCCAGCAGCGTTGGACAGGGGGACACTGAAGCTTTCTTT.

The chain joins TRBV7-2 to TRBJ1-2, with D maybe TRBD1 (6 bases). The length of the CDR3 is 13 residues. Trimming removed 7 bases at V and 2 bases at J, with 11 bases between. Per germline, CDR1 SGHTA and CDR2 FQGNSA. CDR3 region: CASTPTGNYGYTF. The DNA of the CDR3 is TGTGCCAGCACCCCGACAGGCAACTATGGCTACACCTTC. The full variable domain, its missing parts supplied by reference TRBV7-2 and TRBJ1-2, is GAGVSQSPSNKVTEKGKDVELRCDPISGHTALYWYRQSLGQGLEFLIYFQGNSAPDKSGLPSDRFSAERTGGSVSTLTIQRTQQEDSAVYLCASTPTGNYGYTFGSGTRLTVV.

This rearrangement joins TRBV19 to TRBJ2-4; TRBD2 matches at 15 bases. The CDR3 contains 17 residues. CDR1 and CDR2 from the germline V gene are LNHDA and SQIVND (reference sequence). V lost 7 bases to trimming and J lost 0 bases; unmatched junction nucleotides: 4. The CDR3 here is CASTRTSGGVAKNIQYF. CDR3 DNA: TGTGCCAGTACCCGGACTAGCGGGGGGGTAGCCAAAAACATTCAGTACTTC. Full variable domain (rest looked up from reference TRBV19 and TRBJ2-4): DGGITQSPKYLFRKEGQNVTLSCEQNLNHDAMYWYRQDPGQGLRLIYYSQIVNDFQKGDIAEGYSVSREKKESFPLTVTSAQKNPTAFYLCASTRTSGGVAKNIQYFGAGTRLSVL.

The chain recombines TRBV3-1 (or the pseudogene TRBV3-2) with TRBJ2-3, with D possibly being TRBD2 (6 bases). The CDR3 loop spans 15 amino acids. Germline V lookup: CDR1 LGHDT, CDR2 YNNKEL (reference sequence). Trimming shortened V by 4 bases and J by 4 bases, and 15 bases separated the two germline ends. The CDR3 coding sequence is TGTGCCAGCAGCCCAGGAGCCGGGGAGGCAGATACGCAGTATTTT. Translated: CASSPGAGEADTQYF.

This clone was seen a single time. CDR3 loop: CASSLIGDILGGELFF. The CDR3 nucleotides read TGTGCCAGCAGCTTGATAGGGGACATTCTAGGCGGGGAGCTGTTTTTT. The V and J genes are TRBV5-4 and TRBJ2-2, with D possibly TRBD1 on 6 matching bases. There are 16 residues in the CDR3. The germline CDR1 and CDR2 sequences are SGHNT and YYREEE (reference sequence). Trimming removed 1 base at V and 7 bases at J, with 17 bases between.

J is TRBJ2-3 and V is TRBV5-6; 12 bases are shared with TRBD2. Trimming cost V 1 base and J 0 bases; bases outside gene matches: 3. This CDR3 comprises 17 residues. Per the germline V gene, CDR1 is SGHDT and CDR2 is YYEEEE. The CDR3, as DNA: TGTGCCAGCAGCTTGCTTGGGACTAGCGGGAGCACAGATACGCAGTATTTT. It yields the protein CASSLLGTSGSTDTQYF.

J is TRBJ1-1 and V is TRBV5-4; D uncertain. V shed 0 bases and J shed 4 bases, with 16 bases lying between them. In germline, CDR1 is SGHNT, CDR2 YYREEE (reference sequence). This CDR3 is 16 amino acids long. The chain's CDR3 is CASSLAGLGIATEAFF. CDR3 coding DNA: TGTGCCAGCAGCTTGGCCGGGCTTGGGATCGCCACTGAAGCTTTCTTT.

There are a few counts of this clone. This sequence joins TRBV29-1 and TRBJ2-7; the D gene is possibly TRBD2 (5 bases). The V end lost 6 bases, the J end lost 8 bases, and 20 bases lay between the germline ends. This CDR3 contains 13 residues. Germline lookup yields CDR1 SQVTM and CDR2 ANQGSEA. In DNA form, the CDR3 reads TGCAGCGTCGACGGTAAAGGTGGAGGTCAGCAGTACTTC. This sequence encodes CSVDGKGGGQQYF.

This chain connects TRBV7-2 to TRBJ2-1, with 11 bases that match TRBD2. The CDR3 extends over 17 amino acids. The V gene end was trimmed by 5 bases and the J gene end by 9 bases; junction bases not matched to a gene: 15. Germline-derived CDR1 and CDR2 are SGHTA and FQGNSA. The CDR3 DNA reads TGTGCCAGCAGCACACCACCTACTAGCGGGAGAGGGGGTGAGCAGTTCTTC. Residues: CASSTPPTSGRGGEQFF.

In DNA form, the CDR3 reads TGTGCCAGCAGCCTTCGGACTAGCGGGATTAAAATCACAGATACGCAGTATTTT. Its translation: CASSLRTSGIKITDTQYF. This chain uses TRBV14 with TRBJ2-3; 12 positions agree with TRBD2. The CDR3 runs 18 residues. Germline lookup yields CDR1 SGHDN and CDR2 FVKESK. The V gene end was trimmed by 4 bases and the J gene end by 2 bases; junction bases not matched to a gene: 10.

The V call is TRBV6-1, the J call TRBJ1-1; D uncertain. The CDR3 is 19 amino acids. Germline loops: CDR1 MNHNS, CDR2 SASEGT. Trimming removed 2 bases at V and 2 bases at J, with 24 bases between. CDR3 nucleotides: TGTGCCAGCAGTGAACTGGCAGGCGCATCCCTCGGGCGAAACACTGAAGCTTTCTTT. It translates to CASSELAGASLGRNTEAFF.

This clone has just a few counts. The rearrangement joins TRBV5-1 to TRBJ2-7; D remains ambiguous. This CDR3 comprises 13 residues. The V gene lost 1 base and the J gene lost 4 bases, with 9 bases spanning the gap. Germline CDR1 and CDR2: SGHRS and YFSETQ. Here the CDR3 reads CASSLSLNYEQYF. In nucleotides, the CDR3 is TGCGCCAGCAGCTTGTCCCTTAATTACGAGCAGTACTTC.

The rearrangement joins TRBV6-4 to TRBJ2-2; no clear D gene. V dropped 3 bases and J dropped 3 bases, with 5 bases sitting between them. The CDR3 contains 13 residues. Germline V gene sequence: CDR1 MRHNA, CDR2 SNTAGT. The CDR3 DNA reads TGTGCCAGCAGTGAAGAGGACACCGGGGAGCTGTTTTTT. The encoded protein is CASSEEDTGELFF.

V is TRBV19 and J is TRBJ2-3; the match to TRBD1 covers 7 bases. Germline assignment: CDR1 LNHDA and CDR2 SQIVND (reference sequence). The CDR3 sequence is 15 residues long. Germline trimming cut 4 bases from V and 0 bases from J; bases unmatched to any gene: 4. In DNA, the CDR3 is TGTGCCAGTAGTACCTCGGGACAGAGCACAGATACGCAGTATTTT. Translating gives CASSTSGQSTDTQYF. Using reference TRBV19 and TRBJ2-3 for the parts outside the CDR3, the full variable domain is DGGITQSPKYLFRKEGQNVTLSCEQNLNHDAMYWYRQDPGQGLRLIYYSQIVNDFQKGDIAEGYSVSREKKESFPLTVTSAQKNPTAFYLCASSTSGQSTDTQYFGPGTRLTVL.

V is TRBV29-1 and J is TRBJ1-4; no reliable D call. In germline, CDR1 is SQVTM, CDR2 ANQGSEA. CDR3 length equals 14 residues. V was pared by 5 bases and J by 5 bases, with 15 bases between. CDR3 nucleotide sequence: TGCAGCGTTCTTGATTTAAGGAGGAATGAAAAACTGTTTTTT. Its translation: CSVLDLRRNEKLFF.

V gene TRBV9 combines with J gene TRBJ2-7; maybe TRBD1 (5 bases). CDR1 is SGDLS, CDR2 YYNGEE, per germline. V dropped 0 bases and J dropped 6 bases, with 13 bases sitting between them. This CDR3 has 14 amino acids. CDR3 coding DNA: TGTGCCAGCAGCGTAGATACCGGCAGGGTCGAGCAGTACTTC. It specifies CASSVDTGRVEQYF.

The chain combines TRBV10-1 with TRBJ2-5; TRBD2 might be the D (6 bases). Trimming took off 2 bases at V and 5 bases at J, with 9 bases between the two ends. Germline values: CDR1 WNHNN, CDR2 SYGVQD (reference sequence). This CDR3 is built from 13 residues. CDR3 sequence reads: CASSEGGEETQYF. The CDR3 DNA reads TGCGCCAGCAGTGAGGGCGGGGAGGAGACCCAGTACTTC.

The chain joins TRBV2 to TRBJ2-2, with 8 bases identical to TRBD1. Germline values: CDR1 SNHLY, CDR2 FYNNEI. This CDR3 has 14 residues. With 10 bases clipped from V and 0 bases from J, the junction kept 4 bases outside the gene matches. CDR3 in amino acids: CATGTGANTGELFF. The CDR3 bases are TGTGCCACAGGGACAGGCGCGAACACCGGGGAGCTGTTTTTT.

The genes are TRBV7-9 and TRBJ2-3, with a tentative D call TRBD2 (6 bases). The CDR3 length is 16 residues. The germline CDR1 and CDR2 sequences are SEHNR and FQNEAQ (reference sequence). Trimming cost V 1 base and J 7 bases, with 18 bases left between them. This chain's CDR3 is CASSLEGLRLINTQYF. DNA of the CDR3: TGTGCCAGCAGCTTAGAGGGACTCCGACTAATTAATACGCAGTATTTT.

The V and J genes are TRBV30 and TRBJ1-3; tentative D call: TRBD1 (5 bases). This CDR3 comprises 15 residues. Looked up from germline, CDR1 is GTSNPN and CDR2 is SVGIG (reference sequence). Trimming removed 4 bases at V and 4 bases at J, with 17 bases between. The CDR3 region has the DNA TGTGCCTGGATTTCGCAGGGCCAAACAGGAAACACCATATATTTT. Translated, it gives CAWISQGQTGNTIYF.